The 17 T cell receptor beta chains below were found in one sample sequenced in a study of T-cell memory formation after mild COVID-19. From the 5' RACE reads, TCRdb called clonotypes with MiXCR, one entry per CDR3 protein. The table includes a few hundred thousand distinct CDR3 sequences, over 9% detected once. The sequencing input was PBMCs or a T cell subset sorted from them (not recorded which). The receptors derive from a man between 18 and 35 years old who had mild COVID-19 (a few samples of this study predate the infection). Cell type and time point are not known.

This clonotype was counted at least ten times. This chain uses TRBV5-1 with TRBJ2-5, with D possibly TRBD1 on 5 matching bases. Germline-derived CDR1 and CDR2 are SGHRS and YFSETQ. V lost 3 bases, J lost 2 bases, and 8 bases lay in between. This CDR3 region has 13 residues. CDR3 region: CASSSDRQETQYF. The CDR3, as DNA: TGCGCCAGCAGCTCCGACAGACAAGAGACCCAGTACTTC.

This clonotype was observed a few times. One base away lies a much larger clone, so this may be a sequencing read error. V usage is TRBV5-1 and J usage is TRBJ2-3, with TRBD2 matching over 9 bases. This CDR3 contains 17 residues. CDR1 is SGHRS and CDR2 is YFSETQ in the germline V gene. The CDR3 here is CASSPTSSGELQDKQYF. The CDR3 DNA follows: TGCGCCAGCAGCCCGACCTCTAGCGGGGAGCTTCAAGATAAGCAGTATTTT.

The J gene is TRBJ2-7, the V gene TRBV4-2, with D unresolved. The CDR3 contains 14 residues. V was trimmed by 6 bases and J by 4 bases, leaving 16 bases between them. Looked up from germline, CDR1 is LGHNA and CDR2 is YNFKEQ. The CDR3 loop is CASRPPERDYEQYF. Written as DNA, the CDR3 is TGTGCCAGCAGGCCCCCTGAGAGAGATTACGAGCAGTACTTC.

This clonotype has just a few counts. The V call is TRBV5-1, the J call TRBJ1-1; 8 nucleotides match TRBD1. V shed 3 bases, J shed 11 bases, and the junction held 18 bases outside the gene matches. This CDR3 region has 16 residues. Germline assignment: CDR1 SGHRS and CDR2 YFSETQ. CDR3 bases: TGCGCCAGCAGCTCCTTATCCGGACAGGGCTTCTCTACGGCTTTCTTT. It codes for CASSSLSGQGFSTAFF.

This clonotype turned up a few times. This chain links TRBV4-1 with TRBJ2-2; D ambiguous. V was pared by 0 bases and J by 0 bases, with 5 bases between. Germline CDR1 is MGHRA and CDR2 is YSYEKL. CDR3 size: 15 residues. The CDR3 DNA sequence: TGCGCCAGCAGCCAAGAGGCAACGAACACCGGGGAGCTGTTTTTT. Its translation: CASSQEATNTGELFF.

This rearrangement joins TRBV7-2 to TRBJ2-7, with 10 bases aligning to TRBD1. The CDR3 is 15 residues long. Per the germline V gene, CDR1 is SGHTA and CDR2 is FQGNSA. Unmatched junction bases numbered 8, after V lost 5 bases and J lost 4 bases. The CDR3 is CASSRLGTGAYEQYF. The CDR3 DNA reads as TGTGCCAGCAGCCGTCTGGGGACAGGGGCGTACGAGCAGTACTTC. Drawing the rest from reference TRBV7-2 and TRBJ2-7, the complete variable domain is GAGVSQSPSNKVTEKGKDVELRCDPISGHTALYWYRQSLGQGLEFLIYFQGNSAPDKSGLPSDRFSAERTGGSVSTLTIQRTQQEDSAVYLCASSRLGTGAYEQYFGPGTRLTVT.

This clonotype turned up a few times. The CDR3 sequence is CSVRRSGTETQYF. CDR3 sequence (DNA): TGCAGCGTTCGAAGATCAGGGACTGAGACCCAGTACTTC. This sequence joins TRBV29-1 and TRBJ2-5, with a weak D call TRBD2 (6 bases). V lost 5 bases and J lost 5, with 15 bases in between. The CDR3 contains 13 residues. Germline V gene lookup returns CDR1 SQVTM and CDR2 ANQGSEA.

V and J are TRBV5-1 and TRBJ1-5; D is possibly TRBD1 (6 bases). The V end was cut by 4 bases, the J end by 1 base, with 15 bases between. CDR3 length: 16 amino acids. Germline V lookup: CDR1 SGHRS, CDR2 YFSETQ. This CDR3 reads CASSPGANLSNQPQHF. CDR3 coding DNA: TGCGCCAGCAGCCCGGGGGCCAATTTGAGCAATCAGCCCCAGCATTTT.

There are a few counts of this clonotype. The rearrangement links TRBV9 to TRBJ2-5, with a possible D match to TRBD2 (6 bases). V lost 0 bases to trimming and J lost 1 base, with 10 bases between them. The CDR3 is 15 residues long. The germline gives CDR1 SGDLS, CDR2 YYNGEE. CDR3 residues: CASSVGEAGQETQYF. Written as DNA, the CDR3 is TGTGCCAGCAGCGTAGGAGAAGCGGGCCAAGAGACCCAGTACTTC.

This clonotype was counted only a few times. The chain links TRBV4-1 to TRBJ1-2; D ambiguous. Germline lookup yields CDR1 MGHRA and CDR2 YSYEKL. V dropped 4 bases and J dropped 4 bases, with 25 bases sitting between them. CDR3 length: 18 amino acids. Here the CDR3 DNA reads TGCGCCAGCAGCCCAGGACCTCTTCCCCGGGGTGTAAGCTATGGCTACACCTTC. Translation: CASSPGPLPRGVSYGYTF.

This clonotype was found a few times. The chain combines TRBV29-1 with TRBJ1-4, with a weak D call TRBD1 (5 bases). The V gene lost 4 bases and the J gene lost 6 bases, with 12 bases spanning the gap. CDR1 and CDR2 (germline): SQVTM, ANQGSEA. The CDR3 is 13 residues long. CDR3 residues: CSVGGPLHEKLFF. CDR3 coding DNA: TGCAGCGTTGGGGGCCCGTTACATGAAAAACTGTTTTTT.

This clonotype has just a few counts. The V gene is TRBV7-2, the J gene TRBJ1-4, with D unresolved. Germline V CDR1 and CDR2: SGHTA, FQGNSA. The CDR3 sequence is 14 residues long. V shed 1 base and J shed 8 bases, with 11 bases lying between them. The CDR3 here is CASSLVRADEKLFF. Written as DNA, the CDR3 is TGTGCCAGCAGCTTAGTCCGGGCGGACGAAAAACTGTTTTTT.

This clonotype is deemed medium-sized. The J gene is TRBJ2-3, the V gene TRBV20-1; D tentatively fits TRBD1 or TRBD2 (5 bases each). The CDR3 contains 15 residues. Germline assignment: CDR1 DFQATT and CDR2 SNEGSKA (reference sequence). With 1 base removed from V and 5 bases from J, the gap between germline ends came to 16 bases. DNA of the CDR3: TGCAGTGCTAGAGCCCGGGACGAAGGAAGAGATACGCAGTATTTT. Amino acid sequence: CSARARDEGRDTQYF.

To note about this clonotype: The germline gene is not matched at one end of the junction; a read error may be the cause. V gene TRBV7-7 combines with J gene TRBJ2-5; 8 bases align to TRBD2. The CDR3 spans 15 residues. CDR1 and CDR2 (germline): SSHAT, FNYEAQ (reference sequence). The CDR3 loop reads CASSFGSGGQETQYF. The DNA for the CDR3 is TGTGCTAGCAGCTTTGGGAGCGGGGGCCAAGAGACCCAGTACTTC.

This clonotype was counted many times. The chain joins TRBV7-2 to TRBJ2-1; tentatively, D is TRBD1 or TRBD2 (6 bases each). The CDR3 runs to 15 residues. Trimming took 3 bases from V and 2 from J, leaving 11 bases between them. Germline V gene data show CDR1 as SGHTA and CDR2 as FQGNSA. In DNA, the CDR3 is TGTGCCAGCAGCTTGGATAGGGGGGCCTACAATGAGCAGTTCTTC. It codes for CASSLDRGAYNEQFF.

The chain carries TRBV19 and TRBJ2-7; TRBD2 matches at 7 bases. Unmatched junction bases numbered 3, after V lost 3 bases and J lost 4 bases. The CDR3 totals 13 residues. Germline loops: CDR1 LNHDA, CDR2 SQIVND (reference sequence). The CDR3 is CASSIQREYEQYF. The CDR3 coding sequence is TGTGCCAGTAGTATCCAGCGGGAATACGAGCAGTACTTC.

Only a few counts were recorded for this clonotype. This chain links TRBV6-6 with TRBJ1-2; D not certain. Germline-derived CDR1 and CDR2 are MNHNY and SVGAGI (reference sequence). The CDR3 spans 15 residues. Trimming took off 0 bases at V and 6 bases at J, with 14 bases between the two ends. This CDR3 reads CASSYSQGGLDGYTF. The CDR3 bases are TGTGCCAGCAGTTACTCCCAAGGAGGGTTGGATGGCTACACCTTC.